This TCR beta chain was sequenced during a study of blood T cell repertoires in COVID-19. The wider study: The United States, Italy and Spain provided the acute and convalescent COVID-19 samples. PBMCs, B-cell-depleted T cells, or T cells provided the cDNA or gDNA that made up the material.

In the original processing: Estimation of nucleated cell counts was performed using reference gene primer amplification. Some clones are missing from TCRdb's copy, which holds only in-frame ones; the method was immunoSEQ multiplex PCR. Clone size and the V and J calls come from that table; the DNA yielded D and trimming. The table lists about 190,000 clones, roughly 80% of them singletons. The CDR3 runs 14 residues. The V gene lost 6 bases and the J gene lost 9 bases, with 18 bases spanning the gap. Germline values: CDR1 LNHDA, CDR2 SQIVND (reference sequence). This clonotype was obtained from a woman in her thirties with acute or convalescent COVID-19. The sample comprised peripheral blood. This chain links TRBV19 with TRBJ2-1; no firm D call. The CDR3 DNA sequence: TGTGCCAGTAGCCCTTTTCTAGTAAAAGCTGAGCAGTTCTTC. As protein: CASSPFLVKAEQFF.